This entry features one TCR beta chain sequence. Stated time point: newly diagnosed GD, antithyroid drugs for less than 3 months. The TCR library was prepared using RNA isolated from PBMCs. From germline, CDR1 is SGHVS and CDR2 FNYEAQ. The CDR3 has 15 amino acids. V lost 4 bases to trimming and J lost 4 bases; unmatched junction nucleotides: 5. Construction of TCR beta libraries relied on iRepertoire HTBI primers and on Arm-PCR targeting CDR3 regions. TCRdb passed the multiplex PCR reads through MiXCR, listing each CDR3 protein once. The sample lists approximately 400,000 distinct CDR3 sequences, 15% to 18% occurring once. This record belongs to a study of regulatory T cells in long-lasting Graves disease.

The sequence came from a female donor with Graves disease. The chain links TRBV7-6 to TRBJ1-1, with 11 bases identical to TRBD1. The sequences come from peripheral blood mononuclear cells (PBMCs), collected at new diagnosis, from a patient treated with antithyroid drugs. The CDR3 spells CASSSVGTGGTEAFF. For the CDR3, the DNA is TGTGCCAGCAGCTCAGTTGGGACAGGGGGCACTGAAGCTTTCTTT.